The 9 T cell receptor beta chains below come from one sample, sequenced in a study of T cell responses to AZD1222 COVID-19 vaccine (dated by TCRdb to the early 2020s). The library was generated by the immunoSEQ multiplex PCR assay. Sourced from immuneACCESS, this table was stored by TCRdb with only in-frame sequences that have V and J called. A share of the clones is absent; for the studies checked, an unresolved V gene accounts for under half, and the remainder has no known explanation. Here the sample has some 130,000 clones; approximately 90% occur a single time. Jointly, the top ten make up 2.4% of the sample. Interpreted using the paper, the time point label stands for: baseline before first vaccination. Sequencing used peripheral blood, obtained on day 0 of AZD1222 vaccination. All receptors come from an adult in good health.

This clone was detected a few times. One end of the junction does not line up with germline, which may come from a read error. The V and J genes are TRBV9 and TRBJ1-6, with D hard to call. Germline V gives CDR1 SGDLS, CDR2 YYNGEE. This CDR3 region has 12 residues. In nucleotides, the CDR3 is TGTGCCAGCAGCGTAGGAAATTCGCCCCTCCACTTT. Encoded protein: CASSVGNSPLHF.

The rearrangement uses TRBV5-4 and TRBJ2-1; D is perhaps TRBD2 (5 bases). Germline V lookup: CDR1 SGHNT, CDR2 YYREEE (reference sequence). V shed 4 bases and J shed 6 bases, with 17 bases lying between them. The CDR3 has 15 residues. The CDR3 DNA sequence: TGTGCCAGCAGCGCCCCACTGGGTGGGAGCAATGAGCAGTTCTTC. Amino acids: CASSAPLGGSNEQFF.

This chain links TRBV30 with TRBJ1-4; D remains unclear. Per the germline V gene, CDR1 is GTSNPN and CDR2 is SVGIG (reference sequence). This CDR3 has 12 residues. V shed 3 bases and J shed 7 bases, with 9 bases lying between them. The CDR3 is CAWRARGEKLFF. CDR3 bases: TGTGCCTGGAGGGCCCGGGGTGAAAAACTGTTTTTT.

V is TRBV15 and J is TRBJ2-1; tentatively, D is TRBD1 (7 bases). The V end was cut by 5 bases, the J end by 8 bases, with 22 bases between. Germline assignment: CDR1 LNHNV and CDR2 YYDKDF (reference sequence). This CDR3 is 16 amino acids long. The CDR3 DNA sequence: TGTGCCACCAGCTCGCGGGACGAGACAGGGCGAGATGAGCAGTTCTTC. This translates into CATSSRDETGRDEQFF.

The chain links TRBV13 to TRBJ1-2; possibly TRBD1 for D (5 bases). The CDR3 is made up of 14 amino acids. V was trimmed by 5 bases and J by 4 bases, leaving 14 bases between them. Germline V gene data show CDR1 as PRHDT and CDR2 as FYEKMQ (reference sequence). CDR3 sequence reads: CASSTIRGSYGYTF. CDR3 nucleotide sequence: TGTGCCAGCAGCACCATCCGGGGCAGCTATGGCTACACCTTC.

V usage is TRBV19 and J usage is TRBJ1-5, with TRBD1 identical over 7 bases. CDR1 and CDR2 from the germline V gene are LNHDA and SQIVND (reference sequence). V shed 4 bases, J shed 6 bases, and the junction held 12 bases outside the gene matches. The CDR3 length is 16 residues. This CDR3 reads CASSKEGAGGTQPQHF. CDR3 nucleotide sequence: TGTGCCAGTAGTAAAGAGGGGGCCGGGGGCACTCAGCCCCAGCATTTT.

The V call is TRBV11-2, the J call TRBJ1-1, with no clear D. Germline CDR1 reads SGHAT; CDR2 reads FQNNGV. V was trimmed by 6 bases and J by 1 base, leaving 9 bases between them. There are 13 residues in the CDR3. In nucleotides, the CDR3 is TGTGCCAGCAGACGAGGCAGGAACACTGAAGCTTTCTTT. It encodes CASRRGRNTEAFF. Looking up the rest from reference TRBV11-2 and TRBJ1-1 gives the full variable domain: EAGVAQSPRYKIIEKRQSVAFWCNPISGHATLYWYQQILGQGPKLLIQFQNNGVVDDSQLPKDRFSAERLKGVDSTLKIQPAKLEDSAVYLCASRRGRNTEAFFGQGTRLTVV.

The V call is TRBV25-1, the J call TRBJ2-1; D not resolved. V dropped 2 bases and J dropped 2 bases, with 4 bases sitting between them. The CDR3 sequence is 13 residues long. Germline CDR1 MGHDK, CDR2 SYGVNS. CDR3 DNA: TGTGCCAGCAGTGAACAGACCTACAATGAGCAGTTCTTC. Amino acids: CASSEQTYNEQFF.

This chain joins TRBV29-1 and TRBJ2-5; D uncertain. V lost 1 base and J 2 bases, leaving 5 bases between the germline ends. The length of the CDR3 is 12 residues. Germline CDR1 reads SQVTM; CDR2 reads ANQGSEA. CDR3 amino acids: CSVEGLQETQYF. In DNA, the CDR3 is TGCAGCGTTGAAGGCTTACAAGAGACCCAGTACTTC.